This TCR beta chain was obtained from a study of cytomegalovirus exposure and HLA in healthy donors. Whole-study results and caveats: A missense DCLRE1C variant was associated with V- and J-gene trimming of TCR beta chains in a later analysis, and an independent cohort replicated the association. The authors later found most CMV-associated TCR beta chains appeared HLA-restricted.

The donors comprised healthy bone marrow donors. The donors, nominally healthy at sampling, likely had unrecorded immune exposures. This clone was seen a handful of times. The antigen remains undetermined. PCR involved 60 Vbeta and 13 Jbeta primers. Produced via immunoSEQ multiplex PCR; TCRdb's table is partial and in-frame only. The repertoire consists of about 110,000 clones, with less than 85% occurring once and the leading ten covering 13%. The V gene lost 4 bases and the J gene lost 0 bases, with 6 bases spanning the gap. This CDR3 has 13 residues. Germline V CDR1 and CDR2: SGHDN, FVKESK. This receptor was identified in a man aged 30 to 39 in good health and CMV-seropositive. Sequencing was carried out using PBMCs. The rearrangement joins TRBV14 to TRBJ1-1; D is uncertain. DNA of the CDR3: TGTGCCAGCAGCCCGGAGGTGAACACTGAAGCTTTCTTT. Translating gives CASSPEVNTEAFF.